Included here is one T cell receptor (beta chain) sequence, with context. No antigen is known for it. The data stem from a study of OX40 agonist ivuxolimab in advanced cancers. Study conclusions and caveats: By week 6 at 0.1 to 3.0 mg/kg, blood CD4+ and CD8+ T cells had expanded clonally. Some nonresponders additionally presented with little normalized T-cell clonal expansion.

Trimming took off 4 bases at V and 2 bases at J, with 13 bases between the two ends. The germline gives CDR1 WNHNN, CDR2 SYGVQD (reference sequence). This CDR3 has 15 residues. Profiling relied on immunoSEQ multiplex PCR, and the TCRdb table lists in-frame clones only, not all of them. Of about 67,000 clones in the sample, approximately 80% are singletons; the top ten hold around 8.2%. The chain combines TRBV10-1 with TRBJ2-3; tentatively, D is TRBD2 (5 bases). The sample was CD4+ or CD8+ T cells sorted from blood, taken in a trial of the OX40 agonist ivuxolimab. The source is an adult with an advanced solid tumor such as melanoma, head and neck, liver or kidney cancer. CDR3 in amino acids: CASSGKLGITDTQYF. CDR3 DNA sequence: TGCGCCAGCAGTGGTAAACTAGGAATCACAGATACGCAGTATTTT.